This T cell receptor beta chain was captured in a study of radiotherapy plus CTLA-4 blockade in lung cancer. Assay: immunoSEQ multiplex PCR; the TCRdb copy retains only in-frame clones and omits some. The sample has just under 60,000 clones, roughly 76% seen once. The CDR3 is made up of 13 amino acids. Trimming removed 4 bases at V and 4 bases at J, with 11 bases between. CDR1 and CDR2 (germline): SGDLS, YYNGEE. This receptor was taken from a human donor with non-small cell lung cancer whose response to radiotherapy plus ipilimumab could not be evaluated. The chain combines TRBV9 with TRBJ1-1; D possibly corresponds to TRBD1 (5 bases). The sample here was peripheral blood, taken from a patient treated with radiotherapy plus ipilimumab. The CDR3: CASSSRVGTEAFF. The CDR3 DNA is TGTGCCAGCAGCAGCAGGGTAGGCACTGAAGCTTTCTTT. Together with reference TRBV9 and TRBJ1-1, the CDR3 gives the full variable domain: DSGVTQTPKHLITATGQRVTLRCSPRSGDLSVYWYQQSLDQGLQFLIQYYNGEERAKGNILERFSAQQFPDLHSELNLSSLELGDSALYFCASSSRVGTEAFFGQGTRLTVV.